A single T cell receptor (beta chain) is shown here with its context. The CDR3 loop spans 13 amino acids. The germline CDR1 and CDR2 sequences are MDHEN and SYDVKM. Trimming removed 5 bases at V and 0 bases at J, with 7 bases between. TCRdb's copy holds only in-frame clones and misses some; the assay was immunoSEQ multiplex PCR. The sample includes about 120,000 clones, approximately 92% of them seen just once. This entry comes from a study of T cell responses to AZD1222 COVID-19 vaccine. This TCR was sampled from an adult in good health. The source material was peripheral blood, sampled on day 0 of AZD1222 vaccination. The chain couples TRBV28 to TRBJ1-2; D is unclear. CDR3 bases: TGTGCCAGCAGTGCGGAGTCTAACTATGGCTACACCTTC. Residues: CASSAESNYGYTF.